These 21 T cell receptor beta chains came from one sample sequenced in a study of PD-L1 blockade in urothelial cancer. Profiling relied on immunoSEQ multiplex PCR, and the TCRdb table lists in-frame clones only, not all of them. This sample has about 76,000 clones, with 91% found just once. Time point noted: peripheral blood 6 weeks after treatment start. The sequenced sample was PBMCs, obtained around atezolizumab (anti-PD-L1) treatment. The receptors derive from a woman of 80 years or more with urothelial cancer.

The rearrangement uses TRBV6-1 and TRBJ2-1; 16 bases are a match to TRBD2. The CDR3 totals 17 residues. Germline V CDR1 and CDR2: MNHNS, SASEGT. V trimming: 4 bases; J trimming: 8 bases; junction bases outside the gene matches: 8. CDR3 residues: CASSGLGLAGGMYEQFF. The DNA of the CDR3 is TGTGCCAGCAGTGGGTTGGGACTAGCGGGAGGGATGTATGAGCAGTTCTTC.

The count of this clone is one. The chain uses TRBV19 and TRBJ1-5; 8 positions match TRBD1. Per germline, CDR1 LNHDA and CDR2 SQIVND (reference sequence). Unmatched junction bases numbered 4, after V lost 6 bases and J lost 0 bases. The CDR3 is made up of 15 amino acids. The CDR3 region has the DNA TGTGCCAGTAGGACGACAGGGGATAGCAATCAGCCCCAGCATTTT. Translation: CASRTTGDSNQPQHF.

The chain uses TRBV4-2 and TRBJ1-4, with D possibly matching TRBD1 (5 bases). The ends were cut back, 0 bases at V and 8 bases at J, with 13 bases in the middle. Germline V gene sequence: CDR1 LGHNA, CDR2 YNFKEQ. The CDR3 has 15 residues. The CDR3 nucleotides are TGTGCCAGCAGCCAAGAATGGGACTCCGGAGAAAAACTGTTTTTT. Protein product: CASSQEWDSGEKLFF.

The chain carries TRBV5-1 and TRBJ2-2; perhaps TRBD1 as D (5 bases). The CDR3 spans 13 residues. V lost 4 bases to trimming and J lost 3 bases, with 7 bases between them. From germline, CDR1 is SGHRS and CDR2 YFSETQ. For the CDR3, the DNA is TGCGCCAGCAGCATAGGGGACACCGGGGAGCTGTTTTTT. Amino acid sequence: CASSIGDTGELFF.

J is TRBJ2-1 and V is TRBV11-2, with 11 bases aligning to TRBD2. Germline V gene data show CDR1 as SGHAT and CDR2 as FQNNGV. CDR3 size: 16 residues. The ends lost 2 bases at V and 3 bases at J; junction bases unmatched: 3. The CDR3 nucleotides are TGTGCCAGCAGCTTACTCACTAGCGGGAGCTACAATGAGCAGTTCTTC. It codes for CASSLLTSGSYNEQFF.

This clone was counted between two and nine times. This chain uses TRBV25-1 with TRBJ1-2; D is ambiguous. The CDR3 contains 13 residues. Germline CDR1 and CDR2: MGHDK and SYGVNS. V was pared by 2 bases and J by 7 bases, with 11 bases between. The CDR3: CASSERAASGYTF. In DNA, the CDR3 is TGTGCCAGCAGTGAACGAGCGGCTAGTGGCTACACCTTC.

V and J are TRBV9 and TRBJ2-7; D not certain. Trimming removed 4 bases from V and 2 bases from J, with 7 bases in between. Germline CDR1 and CDR2: SGDLS and YYNGEE. The CDR3 extends over 12 amino acids. This chain's CDR3 is CASSTPPYEQYF. The CDR3, as DNA: TGTGCCAGCAGCACTCCTCCCTACGAGCAGTACTTC.

About this clone itself: Its ends do not fully match the called genes, so a read error is possible. Distinct nucleotide sequences in the sample also encode this CDR3. The chain joins TRBV5-4 to TRBJ2-1; TRBD2 aligns across 8 bases. The CDR3 runs to 16 residues. The germline V gene encodes CDR1 SGHNT and CDR2 YYREEE (reference sequence). The CDR3, as DNA: TGTGCCAGCAGCTTGGGCGGCGGGACTAGAAACAATGAACAGTTCTTC. Translation gives CASSLGGGTRNNEQFF.

CDR3 DNA: TGTGCCAGCAGTGACCCAGGGACAACGAAACCCTACGAGCAGTACTTC. It specifies CASSDPGTTKPYEQYF. The chain employs TRBV25-1 and TRBJ2-7; D may be TRBD1 (6 bases). CDR3 length equals 16 residues. V gave up 3 bases and J gave up 2 bases, with 17 bases separating them. The germline CDR1 and CDR2 sequences are MGHDK and SYGVNS.

CDR3 in DNA: TGTGCCAGCAGCTCTTTAATGGGCCCTGGAAACACCATATATTTT. Translation: CASSSLMGPGNTIYF. The chain joins TRBV11-2 to TRBJ1-3; D is uncertain. Germline CDR1 is SGHAT and CDR2 is FQNNGV. CDR3 length equals 15 residues. Trimming left V 4 bases short and J 2 bases short, with 12 bases between.

In regard to this clone: One end of the junction does not line up with germline, which may come from a read error. V gene TRBV5-6 combines with J gene TRBJ2-1; 10 bases fit TRBD2. This CDR3 is 15 amino acids long. The germline gives CDR1 SGHDT, CDR2 YYEEEE. CDR3 nucleotide sequence: TGTGCCAGCAGTTTGGACCTAGCGGGAGTCAATGAGCAGTTCTTC. It specifies CASSLDLAGVNEQFF. Complete variable domain (other parts from reference TRBV5-6 and TRBJ2-1): DAGVTQSPTHLIKTRGQQVTLRCSPKSGHDTVSWYQQALGQGPQFIFQYYEEEERQRGNFPDRFSGHQFPNYSSELNVNALLLGDSALYLCASSLDLAGVNEQFFGPGTRLTVL.

The chain uses TRBV28 and TRBJ1-5; TRBD1 is a possible D gene (5 bases). V gave up 6 bases and J gave up 6 bases, with 12 bases separating them. Germline V gene lookup returns CDR1 MDHEN and CDR2 SYDVKM. This CDR3 comprises 13 residues. The CDR3 nucleotides are TGTGCCAGCAGGGGTGGTGGGGCTCAGCCCCAGCATTTT. Amino acids: CASRGGGAQPQHF.

This chain uses TRBV10-2 with TRBJ2-7; perhaps TRBD1 as D (7 bases). The CDR3 loop spans 14 amino acids. The germline CDR1 and CDR2 sequences are WSHSY and SAAADI. V dropped 6 bases and J dropped 3 bases, with 15 bases sitting between them. Here the CDR3 reads CASRQGGSRYEQYF. DNA for the CDR3: TGCGCCAGCAGGCAGGGGGGATCCCGCTACGAGCAGTACTTC.

The rearrangement joins TRBV6-5 to TRBJ1-2; 7 bases match TRBD1. This CDR3 contains 13 residues. Germline CDR1 reads MNHEY; CDR2 reads SVGAGI. Losses at the gene ends were 0 bases for V and 7 bases for J; bases not matched to a gene: 2. CDR3 residues: CASSYSGGRGYTF. The CDR3 DNA reads TGTGCCAGCAGTTACTCAGGGGGCCGTGGCTACACCTTC.

This chain links TRBV25-1 with TRBJ2-6, with D perhaps matching TRBD2 (6 bases). Trimming took off 6 bases at V and 0 bases at J, with 12 bases between the two ends. The CDR3 is 16 residues long. Per the germline V gene, CDR1 is MGHDK and CDR2 is SYGVNS. The CDR3 loop reads CASSPGLNSGANVLTF. The CDR3 DNA reads TGTGCCAGCAGCCCGGGACTCAACTCTGGGGCCAACGTCCTGACTTTC.

The chain couples TRBV2 to TRBJ2-7; TRBD2 agrees at 14 bases. V lost 4 bases, J lost 0 bases, and 2 bases stayed unmatched. CDR1 and CDR2 from the germline V gene are SNHLY and FYNNEI. The CDR3 has 16 residues. The CDR3 DNA follows: TGTGCCAGCAGTGTCGGACTAGCGGGGGGCTCCTACGAGCAGTACTTC. Translation: CASSVGLAGGSYEQYF.

The V and J genes are TRBV6-6 and TRBJ1-4; 7 bases map to TRBD1. The J segment lost 7 bases and the V segment lost 5 bases, leaving 13 bases of the junction unmatched. The CDR3 runs to 16 residues. Per the germline V gene, CDR1 is MNHNY and CDR2 is SVGAGI (reference sequence). Here the CDR3 DNA reads TGTGCCAGCAGTCCCGACAGGGCCGGTTCTATTGAAAAACTGTTTTTT. Protein: CASSPDRAGSIEKLFF.

CDR3 DNA: TGTGCCAGCATGAGGAGGAGCTCCTACGAGCAGTACTTC. Amino acid sequence: CASMRRSSYEQYF. The V gene is TRBV2, the J gene TRBJ2-7, with D possibly matching TRBD2 (5 bases). Germline CDR1 and CDR2: SNHLY and FYNNEI. CDR3 length equals 13 residues. V was cut by 7 bases and J by 0 bases, with 10 bases left in between.

The J gene is TRBJ2-7, the V gene TRBV7-9; 9 nucleotides align to TRBD1. The CDR3 loop spans 15 amino acids. Germline trimming cut 6 bases from V and 6 bases from J; bases unmatched to any gene: 12. Germline V lookup: CDR1 SEHNR, CDR2 FQNEAQ (reference sequence). The CDR3 is CASSSRDRDPLEQYF. CDR3 bases: TGTGCCAGCAGTTCGCGGGACAGGGATCCTCTCGAGCAGTACTTC.

V and J are TRBV27 and TRBJ2-7; the D gene is possibly TRBD2 (5 bases). V was shortened by 7 bases and J by 5 bases, with 15 bases between the two germline ends. This CDR3 spans 13 amino acids. Germline V lookup: CDR1 MNHEY, CDR2 SMNVEV (reference sequence). CDR3 DNA: TGTGCCAGCAACCCGGGGAGTGGTAACGAGCAGTACTTC. This sequence encodes CASNPGSGNEQYF.

V and J are TRBV6-6 and TRBJ2-5, with D possibly matching TRBD2 (6 bases). CDR1 MNHNY and CDR2 SVGAGI come from the germline V gene (reference sequence). The V end was cut by 6 bases, the J end by 5 bases, with 22 bases between. CDR3 length equals 16 residues. The CDR3 region has the DNA TGTGCCAGCAGCCACATTAGAATAGGGAGCGGGGAGACCCAGTACTTC. It yields the protein CASSHIRIGSGETQYF.